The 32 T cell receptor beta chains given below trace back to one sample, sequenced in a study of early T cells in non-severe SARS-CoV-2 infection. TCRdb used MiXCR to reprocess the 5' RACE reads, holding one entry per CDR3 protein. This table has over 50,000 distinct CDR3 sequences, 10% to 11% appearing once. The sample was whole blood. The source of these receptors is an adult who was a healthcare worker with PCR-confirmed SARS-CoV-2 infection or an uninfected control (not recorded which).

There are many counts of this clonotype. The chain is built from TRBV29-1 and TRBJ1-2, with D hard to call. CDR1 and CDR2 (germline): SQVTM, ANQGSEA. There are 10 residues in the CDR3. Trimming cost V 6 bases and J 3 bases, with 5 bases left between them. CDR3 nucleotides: TGCAGCGTGTGGGACTATGGCTACACCTTC. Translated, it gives CSVWDYGYTF.

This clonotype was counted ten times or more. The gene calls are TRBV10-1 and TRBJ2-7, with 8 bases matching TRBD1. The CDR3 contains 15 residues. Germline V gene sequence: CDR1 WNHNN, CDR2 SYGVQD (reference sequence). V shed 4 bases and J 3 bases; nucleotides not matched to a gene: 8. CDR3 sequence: CASSALGTGDYEQYF. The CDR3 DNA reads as TGCGCCAGCAGTGCCCTCGGGACAGGCGACTACGAGCAGTACTTC.

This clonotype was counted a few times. CDR3 protein: CSVSGAYEQYF. The CDR3, as DNA: TGCAGCGTTTCCGGAGCCTACGAGCAGTACTTC. V and J are TRBV29-1 and TRBJ2-7; D uncertain. There are 11 residues in the CDR3. CDR1 and CDR2 from the germline V gene are SQVTM and ANQGSEA. Between the trimmed V and J ends, which lost 5 bases and 2 bases, there was a span of 7 bases.

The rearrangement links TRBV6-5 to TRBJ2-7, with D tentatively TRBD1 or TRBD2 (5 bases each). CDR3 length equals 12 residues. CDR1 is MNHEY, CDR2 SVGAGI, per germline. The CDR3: CPAGARDHEQYF. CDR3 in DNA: TGTCCCGCCGGGGCCCGGGACCACGAGCAGTACTTC.

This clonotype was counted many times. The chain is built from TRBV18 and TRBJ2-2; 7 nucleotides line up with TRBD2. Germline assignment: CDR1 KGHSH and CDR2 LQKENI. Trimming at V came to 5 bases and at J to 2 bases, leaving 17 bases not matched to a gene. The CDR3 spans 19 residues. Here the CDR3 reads CASSALPLGGGTNTGELFF. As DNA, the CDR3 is TGTGCCAGCTCAGCCCTTCCTTTAGGCGGGGGAACCAACACCGGGGAGCTGTTTTTT.

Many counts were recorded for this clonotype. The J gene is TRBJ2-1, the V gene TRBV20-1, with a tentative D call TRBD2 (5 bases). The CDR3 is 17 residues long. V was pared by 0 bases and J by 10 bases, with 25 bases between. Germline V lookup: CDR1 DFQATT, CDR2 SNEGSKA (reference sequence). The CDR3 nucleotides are TGCAGTGCTAGAGATTCTTACCGGCTAGCTCGGTCAGAGGAGCAGTTCTTC. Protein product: CSARDSYRLARSEEQFF.

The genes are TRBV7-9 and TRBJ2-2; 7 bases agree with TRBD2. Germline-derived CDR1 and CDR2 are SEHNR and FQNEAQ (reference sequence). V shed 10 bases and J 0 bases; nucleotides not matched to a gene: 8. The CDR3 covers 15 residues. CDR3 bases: TGTGCCACCCGAATAGCGGGCGCGAACACCGGGGAGCTGTTTTTT. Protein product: CATRIAGANTGELFF.

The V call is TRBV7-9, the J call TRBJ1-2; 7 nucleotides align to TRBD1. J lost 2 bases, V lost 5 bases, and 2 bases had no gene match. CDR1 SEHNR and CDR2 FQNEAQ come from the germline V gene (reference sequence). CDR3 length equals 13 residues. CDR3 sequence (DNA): TGTGCCAGCAGCCAGGGACAGAACTATGGCTACACCTTC. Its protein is CASSQGQNYGYTF. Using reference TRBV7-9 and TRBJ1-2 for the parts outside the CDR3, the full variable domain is DTGVSQNPRHKITKRGQNVTFRCDPISEHNRLYWYRQTLGQGPEFLTYFQNEAQLEKSRLLSDRFSAERPKGSFSTLEIQRTEQGDSAMYLCASSQGQNYGYTFGSGTRLTVV.

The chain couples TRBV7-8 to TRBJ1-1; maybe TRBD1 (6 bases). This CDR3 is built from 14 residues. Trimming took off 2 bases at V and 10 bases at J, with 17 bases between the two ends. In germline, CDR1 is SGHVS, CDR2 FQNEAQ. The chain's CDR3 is CASSLYRDTQGAFF. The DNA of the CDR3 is TGTGCCAGCAGCTTATACCGGGACACCCAAGGAGCTTTCTTT.

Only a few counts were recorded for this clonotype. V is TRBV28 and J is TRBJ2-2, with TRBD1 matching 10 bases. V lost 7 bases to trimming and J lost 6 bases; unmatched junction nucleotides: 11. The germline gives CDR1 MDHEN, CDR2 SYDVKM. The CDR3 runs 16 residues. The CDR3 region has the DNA TGTGCCAGCATTGCCCCCGGGACAGGGGATGCCGGGGAGCTGTTTTTT. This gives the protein CASIAPGTGDAGELFF.

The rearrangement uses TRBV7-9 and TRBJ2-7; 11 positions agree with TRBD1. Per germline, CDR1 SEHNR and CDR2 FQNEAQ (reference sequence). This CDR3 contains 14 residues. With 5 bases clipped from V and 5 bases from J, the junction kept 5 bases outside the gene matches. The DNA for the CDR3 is TGTGCCAGCAGCCCCGGACAGGGGGCCGACGAGCAGTACTTC. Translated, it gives CASSPGQGADEQYF.

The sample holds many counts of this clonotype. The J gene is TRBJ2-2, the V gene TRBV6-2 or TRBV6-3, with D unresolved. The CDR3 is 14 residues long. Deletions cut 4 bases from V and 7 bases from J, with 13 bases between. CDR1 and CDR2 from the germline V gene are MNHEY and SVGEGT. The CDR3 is CASSSLEVSGELFF. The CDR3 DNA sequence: TGTGCCAGCAGTTCACTGGAAGTCAGCGGGGAGCTGTTTTTT.

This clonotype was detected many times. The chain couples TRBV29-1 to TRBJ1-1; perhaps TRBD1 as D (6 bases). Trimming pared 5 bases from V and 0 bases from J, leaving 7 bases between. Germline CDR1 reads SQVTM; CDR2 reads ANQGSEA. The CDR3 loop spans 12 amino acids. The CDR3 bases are TGCAGCGTTCGGACAGTGAACACTGAAGCTTTCTTT. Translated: CSVRTVNTEAFF.

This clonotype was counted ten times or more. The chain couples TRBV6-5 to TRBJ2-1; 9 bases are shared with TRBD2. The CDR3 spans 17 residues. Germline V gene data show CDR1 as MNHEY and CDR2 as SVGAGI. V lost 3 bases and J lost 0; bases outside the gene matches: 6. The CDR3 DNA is TGTGCCAGCAGTTATCGGTCTAGCGGGGCCTCCTACAATGAGCAGTTCTTC. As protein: CASSYRSSGASYNEQFF.

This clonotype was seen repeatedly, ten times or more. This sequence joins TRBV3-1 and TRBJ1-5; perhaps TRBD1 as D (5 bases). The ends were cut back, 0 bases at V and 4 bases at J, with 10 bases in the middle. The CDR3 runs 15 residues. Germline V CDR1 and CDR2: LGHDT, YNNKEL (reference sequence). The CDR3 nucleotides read TGTGCCAGCAGCCAAGACGGGGACCGTAATCAGCCCCAGCATTTT. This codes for CASSQDGDRNQPQHF.

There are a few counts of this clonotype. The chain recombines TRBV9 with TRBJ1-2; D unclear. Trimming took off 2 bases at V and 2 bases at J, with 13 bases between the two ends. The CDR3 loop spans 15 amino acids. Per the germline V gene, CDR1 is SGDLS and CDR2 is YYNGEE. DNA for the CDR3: TGTGCCAGCAGCGTTGTAGAACTAACCAACTATGGCTACACCTTC. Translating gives CASSVVELTNYGYTF.

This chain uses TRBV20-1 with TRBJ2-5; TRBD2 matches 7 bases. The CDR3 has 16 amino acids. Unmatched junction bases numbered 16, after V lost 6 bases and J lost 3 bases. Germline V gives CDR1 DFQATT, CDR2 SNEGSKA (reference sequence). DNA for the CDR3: TGCAGTGCCTTGGGTCGGGACGGGGGGACTAAAGAGACCCAGTACTTC. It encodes CSALGRDGGTKETQYF.

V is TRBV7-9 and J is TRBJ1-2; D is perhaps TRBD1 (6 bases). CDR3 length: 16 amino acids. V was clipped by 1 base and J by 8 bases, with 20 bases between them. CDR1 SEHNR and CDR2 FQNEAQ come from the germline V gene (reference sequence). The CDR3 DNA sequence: TGTGCCAGCAGCTTAGTCGTGGACAGCTCCGGGGGAGGCTACACCTTC. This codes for CASSLVVDSSGGGYTF.

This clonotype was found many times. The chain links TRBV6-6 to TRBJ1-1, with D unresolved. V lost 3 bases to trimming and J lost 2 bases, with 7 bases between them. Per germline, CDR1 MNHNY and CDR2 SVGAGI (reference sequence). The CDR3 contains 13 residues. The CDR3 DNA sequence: TGTGCCAGCAGTTATTCGGAAAACACTGAAGCTTTCTTT. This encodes CASSYSENTEAFF.

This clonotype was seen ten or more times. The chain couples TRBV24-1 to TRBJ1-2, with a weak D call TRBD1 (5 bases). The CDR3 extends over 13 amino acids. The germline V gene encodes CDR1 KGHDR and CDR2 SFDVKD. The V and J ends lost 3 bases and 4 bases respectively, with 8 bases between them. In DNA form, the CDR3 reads TGTGCCACCAGTGATCGGCAGGGCTATGGCTACACCTTC. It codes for CATSDRQGYGYTF.

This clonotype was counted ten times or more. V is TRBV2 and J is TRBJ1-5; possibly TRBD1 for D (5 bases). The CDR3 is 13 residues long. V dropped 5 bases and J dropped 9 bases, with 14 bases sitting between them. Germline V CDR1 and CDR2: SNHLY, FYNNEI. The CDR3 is CASSTGLTMPQHF. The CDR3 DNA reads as TGTGCCAGCAGTACGGGACTGACTATGCCCCAGCATTTT.

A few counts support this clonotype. The CDR3, as DNA: TGTGCCAGCAGCCGAATACAGATTAACTATGGCTACACCTTC. Amino acids: CASSRIQINYGYTF. This chain joins TRBV7-8 and TRBJ1-2; no reliable D call. Germline CDR1 is SGHVS and CDR2 is FQNEAQ. V was trimmed by 5 bases and J by 1 base, leaving 11 bases between them. The CDR3 is made up of 14 amino acids.

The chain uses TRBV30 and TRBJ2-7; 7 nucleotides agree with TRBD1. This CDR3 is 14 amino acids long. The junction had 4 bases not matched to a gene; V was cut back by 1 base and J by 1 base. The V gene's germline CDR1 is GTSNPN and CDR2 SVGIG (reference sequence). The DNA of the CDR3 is TGTGCCTGGAGTGATCGGGACAGATCCTACGAGCAGTACTTC. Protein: CAWSDRDRSYEQYF. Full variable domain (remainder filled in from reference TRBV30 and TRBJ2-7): SQTIHQWPATLVQPVGSPLSLECTVEGTSNPNLYWYRQAAGRGLQLLFYSVGIGQISSEVPQNLSASRPQDRQFILSSKKLLLSDSGFYLCAWSDRDRSYEQYFGPGTRLTVT.

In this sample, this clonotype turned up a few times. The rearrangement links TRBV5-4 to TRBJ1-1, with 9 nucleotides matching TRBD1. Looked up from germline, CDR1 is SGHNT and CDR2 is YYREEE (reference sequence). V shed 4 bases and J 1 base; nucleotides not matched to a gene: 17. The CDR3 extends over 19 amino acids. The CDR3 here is CASSLSLQGARGRNTEAFF. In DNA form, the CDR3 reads TGTGCCAGCAGCCTGAGTCTACAGGGGGCGCGGGGAAGGAACACTGAAGCTTTCTTT.

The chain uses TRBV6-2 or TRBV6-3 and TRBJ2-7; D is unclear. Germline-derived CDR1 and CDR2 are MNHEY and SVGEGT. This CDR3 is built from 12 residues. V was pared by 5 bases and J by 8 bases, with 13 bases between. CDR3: CASSPAPFKQYF. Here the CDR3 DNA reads TGTGCCAGCAGTCCCGCCCCGTTCAAGCAGTACTTC.

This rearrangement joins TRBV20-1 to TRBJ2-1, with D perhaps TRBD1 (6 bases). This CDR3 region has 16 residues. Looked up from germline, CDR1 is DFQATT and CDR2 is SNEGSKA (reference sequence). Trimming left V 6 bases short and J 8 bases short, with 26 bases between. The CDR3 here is CSARDAGGGQNHEQFF. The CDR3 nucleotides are TGCAGTGCCAGGGATGCAGGTGGTGGACAGAACCATGAGCAGTTCTTC.

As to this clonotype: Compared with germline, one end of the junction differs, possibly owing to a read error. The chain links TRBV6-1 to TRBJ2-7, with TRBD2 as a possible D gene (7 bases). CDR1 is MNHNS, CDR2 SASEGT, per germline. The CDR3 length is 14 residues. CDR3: CASREGGGAGEQYF. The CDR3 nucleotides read TGTGCCAGCAGGGAAGGTGGGGGGGCGGGCGAGCAGTACTTC.

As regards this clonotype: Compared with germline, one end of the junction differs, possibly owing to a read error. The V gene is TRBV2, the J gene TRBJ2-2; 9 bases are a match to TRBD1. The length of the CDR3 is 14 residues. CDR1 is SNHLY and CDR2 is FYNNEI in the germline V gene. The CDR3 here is CASSAGQGNGEQFF. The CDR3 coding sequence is TGTGCCAGCAGTGCGGGACAGGGAAACGGGGAGCAGTTTTTT. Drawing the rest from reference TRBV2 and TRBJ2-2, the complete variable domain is EPEVTQTPSHQVTQMGQEVILRCVPISNHLYFYWYRQILGQKVEFLVSFYNNEISEKSEIFDDQFSVERPDGSNFTLKIRSTKLEDSAMYFCASSAGQGNGEQFFGEGSRLTVL.

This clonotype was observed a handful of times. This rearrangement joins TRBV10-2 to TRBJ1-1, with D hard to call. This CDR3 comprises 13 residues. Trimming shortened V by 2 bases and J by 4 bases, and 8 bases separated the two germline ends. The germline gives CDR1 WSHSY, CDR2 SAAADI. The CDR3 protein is CASSEGTLTEAFF. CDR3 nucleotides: TGCGCCAGCAGTGAGGGAACTCTCACTGAAGCTTTCTTT.

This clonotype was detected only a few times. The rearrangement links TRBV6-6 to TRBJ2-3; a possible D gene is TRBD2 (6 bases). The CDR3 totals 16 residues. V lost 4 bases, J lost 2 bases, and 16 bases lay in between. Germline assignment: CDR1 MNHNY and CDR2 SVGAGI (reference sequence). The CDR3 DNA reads TGTGCCAGCAGTTTCGGGGGTCCTGGGGCCACAGATACGCAGTATTTT. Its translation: CASSFGGPGATDTQYF.

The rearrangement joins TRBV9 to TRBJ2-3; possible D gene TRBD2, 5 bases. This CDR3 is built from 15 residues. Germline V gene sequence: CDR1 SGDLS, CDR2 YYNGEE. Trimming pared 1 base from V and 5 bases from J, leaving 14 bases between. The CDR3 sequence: CASSVQAAHRDTQYF. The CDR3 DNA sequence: TGTGCCAGCAGCGTACAAGCGGCCCACAGAGATACGCAGTATTTT.

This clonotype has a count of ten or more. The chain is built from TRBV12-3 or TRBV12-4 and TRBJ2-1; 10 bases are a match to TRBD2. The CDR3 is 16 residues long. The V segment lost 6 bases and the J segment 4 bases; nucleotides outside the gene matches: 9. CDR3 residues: CASSLGSGGRYNEQFF. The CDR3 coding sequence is TGTGCCAGCAGCCTAGGTAGCGGGGGGCGATACAATGAGCAGTTCTTC.